The 24 T cell receptor beta chains below come from one sample, sequenced in a study of T-cell memory formation after mild COVID-19. Using its own MiXCR run on the 5' RACE reads, TCRdb lists one record per CDR3 protein. The table lists a few hundred thousand distinct CDR3 sequences, roughly 9.4% of them singletons. The sequenced material came from PBMCs or a T cell subset sorted from them (not recorded which). Receptors were obtained from a young man who had mild COVID-19 (a few samples of this study predate the infection). Cell type and time point are not known.

This clonotype was detected only a few times. The chain recombines TRBV6-6 with TRBJ1-1; no clear D. Germline V CDR1 and CDR2: MNHNY, SVGAGI (reference sequence). This CDR3 spans 16 amino acids. The V gene lost 7 bases and the J gene lost 1 base, with 19 bases spanning the gap. CDR3 in DNA: TGTGCCAGCACCCCACGGTCTCTATCCCGGAACACTGAAGCTTTCTTT. Translating gives CASTPRSLSRNTEAFF.

This clonotype was recorded at least ten times. V gene TRBV10-3 combines with J gene TRBJ2-5; D may be TRBD1 (5 bases). Germline values: CDR1 ENHRY, CDR2 SYGVKD. This CDR3 spans 13 amino acids. V dropped 6 bases and J dropped 4 bases, with 12 bases sitting between them. This CDR3 is CAISSVGLETQYF. In DNA, the CDR3 is TGTGCCATCAGCTCCGTGGGGCTAGAGACCCAGTACTTC.

Only a few counts were recorded for this clonotype. The J gene is TRBJ2-5, the V gene TRBV5-1; tentatively, D is TRBD1 (5 bases). The CDR3 extends over 14 amino acids. V gave up 6 bases and J gave up 1 base, with 13 bases separating them. CDR1 and CDR2 from the germline V gene are SGHRS and YFSETQ. This CDR3 reads CASKTQGPQETQYF. The CDR3 bases are TGCGCCAGCAAAACCCAGGGTCCCCAAGAGACCCAGTACTTC.

CDR3 DNA sequence: TGTGCCAGCAGTTACCCGTCAGGGTTTCCCGGGGAGCTGTTTTTT. Residues: CASSYPSGFPGELFF. The chain joins TRBV6-6 to TRBJ2-2; possible D gene TRBD1, 5 bases. CDR3 length: 15 residues. Trimming took 2 bases from V and 6 from J, leaving 13 bases between them. Germline CDR1 MNHNY, CDR2 SVGAGI (reference sequence).

This clonotype was counted between two and nine times. V gene TRBV28 combines with J gene TRBJ2-3, with 12 bases lining up with TRBD2. The germline V gene has CDR1 MDHEN and CDR2 SYDVKM. The V gene end was trimmed by 6 bases and the J gene end by 2 bases; junction bases not matched to a gene: 6. This CDR3 is 16 amino acids long. The CDR3 spells CASRKLAGGLTDTQYF. The CDR3 nucleotides read TGTGCCAGCAGAAAACTAGCGGGGGGCCTCACAGATACGCAGTATTTT.

There are a few counts of this clonotype. The gene calls are TRBV10-3 and TRBJ1-5, with D hard to call. The germline V gene has CDR1 ENHRY and CDR2 SYGVKD. The CDR3 spans 12 residues. Trimming took 0 bases from V and 6 from J, leaving 3 bases between them. The CDR3 DNA sequence: TGTGCCATCAGTGAGTCGCGTCAGCCCCAGCATTTT. Its translation is CAISESRQPQHF.

This clonotype occurred a few times. The chain recombines TRBV19 with TRBJ1-1, with D perhaps matching TRBD1 (5 bases). The CDR3 has 16 residues. Per germline, CDR1 LNHDA and CDR2 SQIVND (reference sequence). Between the trimmed V and J ends, which lost 7 bases and 1 base, there was a span of 19 bases. CDR3 region: CASKHRSQTRNTEAFF. In nucleotides, the CDR3 is TGTGCCAGTAAACACAGGTCCCAGACCAGGAACACTGAAGCTTTCTTT.

This clonotype was detected only a few times. V and J are TRBV9 and TRBJ2-1, with D hard to call. The V end lost 0 bases, the J end lost 1 base, and 5 bases lay between the germline ends. Germline CDR1 and CDR2: SGDLS and YYNGEE. This CDR3 comprises 14 residues. CDR3 sequence reads: CASSVARSYNEQFF. The CDR3 coding sequence is TGTGCCAGCAGCGTAGCTAGGTCCTACAATGAGCAGTTCTTC. The full variable domain, in which reference TRBV9 and TRBJ2-1 provide the parts outside the CDR3, is DSGVTQTPKHLITATGQRVTLRCSPRSGDLSVYWYQQSLDQGLQFLIQYYNGEERAKGNILERFSAQQFPDLHSELNLSSLELGDSALYFCASSVARSYNEQFFGPGTRLTVL.

This sequence joins TRBV13 and TRBJ2-7; no firm D call. Trimming left V 3 bases short and J 2 bases short, with 8 bases between. Germline CDR1 reads PRHDT; CDR2 reads FYEKMQ (reference sequence). The CDR3 length is 13 residues. CDR3 bases: TGTGCCAGCAGCTTCGGCACCCCCTACGAGCAGTACTTC. This gives the protein CASSFGTPYEQYF.

The genes are TRBV18 and TRBJ1-5, with 8 positions matching TRBD1. With V trimmed by 2 bases and J by 7 bases, 1 base remained unmatched. The CDR3 covers 13 residues. The germline gives CDR1 KGHSH, CDR2 LQKENI. The chain's CDR3 is CASSPTGGQPQHF. The CDR3 nucleotides read TGTGCCAGCTCACCAACAGGGGGGCAGCCCCAGCATTTT.

The rearrangement links TRBV6-5 to TRBJ2-5; possible D gene TRBD2, 6 bases. Trimming took 8 bases from V and 4 from J, leaving 17 bases between them. The CDR3 sequence is 14 residues long. In germline, CDR1 is MNHEY, CDR2 SVGAGI. The DNA of the CDR3 is TGTGCCAGCCGGAGGGGCAACTTAGCAGAGACCCAGTACTTC. Encoded protein: CASRRGNLAETQYF.

This clonotype was recorded at least ten times. The chain recombines TRBV7-2 with TRBJ2-7, with a tentative D call TRBD2 (6 bases). Germline V gene sequence: CDR1 SGHTA, CDR2 FQGNSA. V was cut by 0 bases and J by 7 bases, with 19 bases left in between. There are 16 residues in the CDR3. CDR3 nucleotide sequence: TGTGCCAGCAGCTTAGCGGCCCAGGCGGGGTCGGGAGAGCAGTACTTC. Its translation: CASSLAAQAGSGEQYF.

This clonotype has a handful of counts. The chain employs TRBV19 and TRBJ2-1, with D perhaps TRBD1 (5 bases). Looked up from germline, CDR1 is LNHDA and CDR2 is SQIVND (reference sequence). Trimming left V 3 bases short and J 15 bases short, with 15 bases between. This CDR3 is 12 amino acids long. The CDR3 nucleotides read TGTGCCAGTAGTATGGCAGGGCTAGGGGTGTTCTTC. Its translation is CASSMAGLGVFF.

V and J are TRBV6-5 and TRBJ1-5; 7 bases are a match to TRBD1. Looked up from germline, CDR1 is MNHEY and CDR2 is SVGAGI. V was pared by 10 bases and J by 3 bases, with 6 bases of the junction left unmatched. The CDR3 length is 13 residues. The CDR3: CATSGQNNQPQHF. The CDR3 DNA sequence: TGTGCCACTTCGGGACAGAACAATCAGCCCCAGCATTTT.

The table lists this clonotype with a few counts. This chain joins TRBV7-3 and TRBJ2-3, with 12 bases that match TRBD2. V shed 4 bases, J shed 6 bases, and the junction held 8 bases outside the gene matches. This CDR3 spans 16 amino acids. Germline CDR1 and CDR2: SGHTA and FQGTGA. The CDR3 sequence is CASSSSGGASGDTQYF. DNA of the CDR3: TGTGCCAGCAGCTCTAGCGGGGGGGCATCTGGGGATACGCAGTATTTT.

This clonotype has more than one count but fewer than ten. The V gene is TRBV6-6, the J gene TRBJ2-4; D uncertain. The V and J ends lost 6 bases and 0 bases respectively, with 15 bases between them. The CDR3 extends over 16 amino acids. Germline CDR1 is MNHNY and CDR2 is SVGAGI (reference sequence). CDR3 DNA: TGTGCCAGCAGGACATCGGAACAACTAGCCAAAAACATTCAGTACTTC. Translated: CASRTSEQLAKNIQYF.

The chain recombines TRBV28 with TRBJ2-1, with 11 positions matching TRBD2. The CDR3 spans 15 residues. Trimming at V came to 2 bases and at J to 10 bases, leaving 7 bases not matched to a gene. The germline gives CDR1 MDHEN, CDR2 SYDVKM. The CDR3 is CASSLSSGGVGEQFF. The CDR3 DNA follows: TGTGCCAGCAGTTTAAGTAGCGGGGGGGTTGGCGAGCAGTTCTTC.

This clonotype was seen more than once but under ten times. The CDR3 sequence: CASSLGVDRPLHF. The CDR3 nucleotides read TGTGCCAGCAGTTTAGGGGTCGACCGACCCCTCCACTTT. The rearrangement uses TRBV12-3 or TRBV12-4 and TRBJ1-6; D is uncertain. The CDR3 has 13 residues. V shed 1 base and J shed 12 bases, with 10 bases lying between them.

The chain links TRBV24-1 to TRBJ2-3; 8 bases line up with TRBD2. The V segment lost 4 bases and the J segment 4 bases; nucleotides outside the gene matches: 15. Germline V gene sequence: CDR1 KGHDR, CDR2 SFDVKD. This CDR3 contains 18 residues. The CDR3, as DNA: TGTGCCACCAGTGACCCTGAGGGGACTAGTATATTCCCAGATACGCAGTATTTT. Residues: CATSDPEGTSIFPDTQYF.

This clonotype has only a few counts. The chain recombines TRBV6-5 with TRBJ1-1, with D maybe TRBD1 (5 bases). Germline CDR1 MNHEY, CDR2 SVGAGI. The germline V and J ends were trimmed by 2 bases and 8 bases, with 12 bases remaining between them. This CDR3 has 13 residues. The CDR3 nucleotides read TGTGCCAGCAGTTACGATATCCAGGGAGAAGCTTTCTTT. Protein sequence: CASSYDIQGEAFF.

This rearrangement joins TRBV12-5 to TRBJ2-1, with unresolved D. CDR1 is LGHNT, CDR2 FRNRAP, per germline. V gave up 7 bases and J gave up 8 bases, with 15 bases separating them. The CDR3 has 13 amino acids. In DNA form, the CDR3 reads TGTGCTAGTGCCATTCCTCAAGGGTATGAGCAGTTCTTC. Its translation is CASAIPQGYEQFF. The full variable domain, rest sourced from reference TRBV12-5 and TRBJ2-1, is DARVTQTPRHKVTEMGQEVTMRCQPILGHNTVFWYRQTMMQGLELLAYFRNRAPLDDSGMPKDRFSAEMPDATLATLKIQPSEPRDSAVYFCASAIPQGYEQFFGPGTRLTVL.

Note on this clonotype: This sequence may be a read error, since a much larger clone differs from it by one base. V usage is TRBV2 and J usage is TRBJ1-1; TRBD1 agrees at 8 bases. Germline CDR1 is SNHLY and CDR2 is FYNNEI. V dropped 6 bases and J dropped 5; count of bases not matched to a gene: 8. The CDR3 runs to 14 residues. The CDR3 DNA reads as TGTGCCAGCAGGCCCGCAGGGGGCTGGACTGAAGCTTTCTTT. Translated: CASRPAGGWTEAFF.

This clonotype was counted between two and nine times. The CDR3 loop is CASSSRDRGPSGELFF. In DNA, the CDR3 is TGTGCCAGCAGTTCCCGGGACAGGGGGCCGTCCGGGGAGCTGTTTTTT. The V and J genes are TRBV5-4 and TRBJ2-2; TRBD1 matches 12 bases. The junction had 8 bases not matched to a gene; V was cut back by 5 bases and J by 6 bases. Germline CDR1 SGHNT, CDR2 YYREEE (reference sequence). This CDR3 has 16 residues.

J is TRBJ2-1 and V is TRBV29-1; 10 bases agree with TRBD2. This CDR3 has 12 residues. From germline, CDR1 is SQVTM and CDR2 ANQGSEA. The V segment lost 6 bases and the J segment 8 bases; nucleotides outside the gene matches: 4. CDR3 in DNA: TGCAGCGTCCGCGGACTAGCGGATGAGCAGTTCTTC. Translation: CSVRGLADEQFF.